The entry that follows covers one T cell receptor beta chain sequence. Antigen specificity is unknown. TCR beta CDR3 regions were amplified from RNA. The TCR CDR3 first-round RT-PCR relied on the HTBI primer set. TCRdb re-analysed the multiplex PCR reads in MiXCR, keeping a single row per CDR3 protein. This table has hundreds of thousands of distinct CDR3 sequences, about two fifths appearing once. The sample comes from a study of T cells in Graves' hyperthyroidism and ophthalmopathy. Regarding the study as a whole: Also found in blood were most expanded thyroid clonotypes above 0.001.

The source material was blood. The receptor comes from a man aged 18 to 29 with Graves' hyperthyroidism.

CDR3 loop: CASSSGQGAGVAYEQYF. CDR3 sequence (DNA): TGTGCCAGCAGTTCGGGACAGGGTGCGGGAGTGGCCTACGAGCAGTACTTC. The chain is built from TRBV25-1 and TRBJ2-7; 9 positions match TRBD1. With 5 bases clipped from V and 2 bases from J, the junction kept 13 bases outside the gene matches. The CDR3 loop spans 17 amino acids. Germline CDR1 reads MGHDK; CDR2 reads SYGVNS.